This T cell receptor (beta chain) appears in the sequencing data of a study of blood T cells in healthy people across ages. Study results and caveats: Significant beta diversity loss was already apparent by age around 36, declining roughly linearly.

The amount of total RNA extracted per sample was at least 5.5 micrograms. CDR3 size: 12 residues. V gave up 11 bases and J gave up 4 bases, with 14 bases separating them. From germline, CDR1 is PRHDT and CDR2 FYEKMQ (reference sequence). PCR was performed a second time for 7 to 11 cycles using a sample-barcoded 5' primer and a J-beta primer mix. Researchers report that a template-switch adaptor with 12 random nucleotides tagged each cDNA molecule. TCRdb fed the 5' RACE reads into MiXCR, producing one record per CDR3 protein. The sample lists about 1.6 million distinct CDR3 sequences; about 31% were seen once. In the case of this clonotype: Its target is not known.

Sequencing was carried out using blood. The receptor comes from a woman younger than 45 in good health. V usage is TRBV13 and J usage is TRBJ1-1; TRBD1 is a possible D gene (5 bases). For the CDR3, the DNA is TGTGCCGTCCTAAACGGGACCACTGAAGCTTTCTTT. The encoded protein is CAVLNGTTEAFF.